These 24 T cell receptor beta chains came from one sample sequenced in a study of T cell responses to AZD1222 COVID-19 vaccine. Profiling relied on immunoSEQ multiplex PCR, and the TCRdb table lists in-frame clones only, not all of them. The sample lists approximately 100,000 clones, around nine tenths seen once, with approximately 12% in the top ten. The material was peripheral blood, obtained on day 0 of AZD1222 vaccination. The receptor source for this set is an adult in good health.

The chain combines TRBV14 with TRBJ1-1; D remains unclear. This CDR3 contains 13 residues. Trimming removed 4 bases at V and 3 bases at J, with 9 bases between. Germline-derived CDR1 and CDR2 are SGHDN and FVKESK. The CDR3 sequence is CASSLNSYTEAFF. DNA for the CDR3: TGTGCCAGCAGCCTTAACAGTTACACTGAAGCTTTCTTT. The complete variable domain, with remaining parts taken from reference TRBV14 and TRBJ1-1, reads EAGVTQFPSHSVIEKGQTVTLRCDPISGHDNLYWYRRVMGKEIKFLLHFVKESKQDESGMPNNRFLAERTGGTYSTLKVQPAELEDSGVYFCASSLNSYTEAFFGQGTRLTVV.

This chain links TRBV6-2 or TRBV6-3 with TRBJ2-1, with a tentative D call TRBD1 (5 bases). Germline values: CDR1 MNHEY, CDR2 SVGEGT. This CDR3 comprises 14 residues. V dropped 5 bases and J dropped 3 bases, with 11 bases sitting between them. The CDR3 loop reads CASSPGQGYNEQFF. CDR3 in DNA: TGTGCCAGCAGTCCCGGGCAGGGCTACAATGAGCAGTTCTTC.

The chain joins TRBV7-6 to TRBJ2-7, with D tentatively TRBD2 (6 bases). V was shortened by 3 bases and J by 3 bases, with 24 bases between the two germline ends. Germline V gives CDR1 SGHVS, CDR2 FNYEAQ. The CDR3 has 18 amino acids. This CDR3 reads CASSLGGFGGSNRYEQYF. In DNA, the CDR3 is TGTGCCAGCAGCTTGGGTGGGTTCGGGGGTTCAAACCGCTACGAGCAGTACTTC.

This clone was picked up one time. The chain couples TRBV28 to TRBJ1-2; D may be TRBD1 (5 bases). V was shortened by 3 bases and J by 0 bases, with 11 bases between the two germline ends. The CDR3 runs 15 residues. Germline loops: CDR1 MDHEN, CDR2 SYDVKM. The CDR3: CASSLSGSANYGYTF. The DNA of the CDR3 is TGTGCCAGCAGTTTGTCAGGGTCGGCTAACTATGGCTACACCTTC.

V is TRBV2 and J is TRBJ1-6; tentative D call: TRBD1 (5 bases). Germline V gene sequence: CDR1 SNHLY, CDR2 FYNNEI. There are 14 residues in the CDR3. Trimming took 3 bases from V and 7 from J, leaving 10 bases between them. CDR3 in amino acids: CASSEGDSNSPLHF. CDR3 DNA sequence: TGTGCCAGCAGTGAGGGGGACTCGAATTCACCCCTCCACTTT.

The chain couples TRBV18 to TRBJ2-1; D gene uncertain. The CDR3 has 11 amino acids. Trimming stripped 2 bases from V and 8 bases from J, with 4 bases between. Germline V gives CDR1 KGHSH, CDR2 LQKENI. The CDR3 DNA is TGTGCCAGCTCACCAATCGATGAGCAGTTCTTC. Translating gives CASSPIDEQFF. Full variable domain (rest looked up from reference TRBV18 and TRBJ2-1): NAGVMQNPRHLVRRRGQEARLRCSPMKGHSHVYWYRQLPEEGLKFMVYLQKENIIDESGMPKERFSAEFPKEGPSILRIQQVVRGDSAAYFCASSPIDEQFFGPGTRLTVL.

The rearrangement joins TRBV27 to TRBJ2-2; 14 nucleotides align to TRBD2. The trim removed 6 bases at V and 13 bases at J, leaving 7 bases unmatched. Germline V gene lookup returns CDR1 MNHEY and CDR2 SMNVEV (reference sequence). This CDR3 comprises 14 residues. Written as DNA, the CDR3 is TGTGCCAGCAGCCAGGGACTAGCGGGAGTTAGGCTGTTTTTT. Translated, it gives CASSQGLAGVRLFF.

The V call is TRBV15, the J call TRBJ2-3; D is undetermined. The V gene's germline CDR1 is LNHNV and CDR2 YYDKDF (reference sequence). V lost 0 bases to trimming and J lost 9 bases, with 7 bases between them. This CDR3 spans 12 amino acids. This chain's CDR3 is CATSRELPTQYF. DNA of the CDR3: TGTGCCACCAGCAGAGAACTCCCCACGCAGTATTTT.

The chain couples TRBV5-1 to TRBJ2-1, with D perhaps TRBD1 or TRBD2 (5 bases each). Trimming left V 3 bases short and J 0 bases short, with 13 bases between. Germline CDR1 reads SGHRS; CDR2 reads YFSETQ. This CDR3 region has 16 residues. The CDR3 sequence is CASSSGAGSSYNEQFF. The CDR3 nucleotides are TGCGCCAGCAGCTCCGGGGCTGGAAGCTCCTACAATGAGCAGTTCTTC. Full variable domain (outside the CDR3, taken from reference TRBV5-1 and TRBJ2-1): KAGVTQTPRYLIKTRGQQVTLSCSPISGHRSVSWYQQTPGQGLQFLFEYFSETQRNKGNFPGRFSGRQFSNSRSEMNVSTLELGDSALYLCASSSGAGSSYNEQFFGPGTRLTVL.

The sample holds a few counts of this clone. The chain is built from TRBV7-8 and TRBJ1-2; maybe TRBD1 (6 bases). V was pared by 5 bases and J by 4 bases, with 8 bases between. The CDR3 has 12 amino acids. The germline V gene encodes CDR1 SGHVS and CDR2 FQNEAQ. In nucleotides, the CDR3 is TGTGCCAGCAGCCCACAGGGCTATGGCTACACCTTC. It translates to CASSPQGYGYTF.

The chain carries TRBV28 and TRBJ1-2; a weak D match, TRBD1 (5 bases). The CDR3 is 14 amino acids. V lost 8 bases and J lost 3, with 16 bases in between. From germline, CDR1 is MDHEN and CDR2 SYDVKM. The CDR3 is CASGGSHRDYGYTF. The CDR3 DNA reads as TGTGCCAGCGGGGGGTCCCACCGGGACTATGGCTACACCTTC.

The CDR3 sequence: CASSRSGTSGRVWETQYF. Written as DNA, the CDR3 is TGTGCCAGCAGTCGTTCCGGGACTAGCGGGAGAGTTTGGGAGACCCAGTACTTC. The V call is TRBV9, the J call TRBJ2-5; 14 bases are shared with TRBD2. J gave up 5 bases and V 5 bases, and 14 bases lay outside the gene matches. The CDR3 totals 18 residues. Germline V lookup: CDR1 SGDLS, CDR2 YYNGEE.

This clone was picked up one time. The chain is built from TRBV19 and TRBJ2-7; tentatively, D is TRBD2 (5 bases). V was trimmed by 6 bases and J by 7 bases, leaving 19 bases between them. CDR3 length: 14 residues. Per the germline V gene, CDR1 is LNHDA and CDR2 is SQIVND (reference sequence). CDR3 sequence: CASRQDPASGEQYF. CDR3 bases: TGTGCCAGTAGACAAGACCCCGCTTCGGGAGAGCAGTACTTC.

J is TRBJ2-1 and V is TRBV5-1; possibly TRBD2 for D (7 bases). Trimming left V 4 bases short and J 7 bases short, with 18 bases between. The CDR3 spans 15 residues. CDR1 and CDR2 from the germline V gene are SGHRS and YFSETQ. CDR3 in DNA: TGCGCCAGCAGCCTAGGGACACCCGGGGGGAATGAGCAGTTCTTC. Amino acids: CASSLGTPGGNEQFF.

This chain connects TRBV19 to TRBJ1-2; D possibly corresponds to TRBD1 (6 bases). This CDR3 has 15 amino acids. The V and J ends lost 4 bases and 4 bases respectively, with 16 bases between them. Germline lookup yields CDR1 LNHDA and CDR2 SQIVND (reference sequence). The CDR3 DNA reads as TGTGCCAGTAGTACCCAAAAACAGGGAGGCTATGGCTACACCTTC. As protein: CASSTQKQGGYGYTF.

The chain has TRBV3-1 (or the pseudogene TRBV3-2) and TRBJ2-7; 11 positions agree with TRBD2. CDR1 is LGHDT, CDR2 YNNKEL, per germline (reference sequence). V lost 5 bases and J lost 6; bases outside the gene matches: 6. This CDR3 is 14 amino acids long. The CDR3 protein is CASSDSGRGPEQYF. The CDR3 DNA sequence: TGTGCCAGCAGCGATAGCGGGAGGGGACCCGAGCAGTACTTC.

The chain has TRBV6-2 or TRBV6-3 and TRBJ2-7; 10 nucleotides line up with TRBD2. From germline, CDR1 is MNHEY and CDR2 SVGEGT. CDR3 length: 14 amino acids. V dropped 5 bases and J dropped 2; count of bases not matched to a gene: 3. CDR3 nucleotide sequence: TGTGCCAGCAGTGCTAGCGGGAGTGCCTACGAGCAGTACTTC. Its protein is CASSASGSAYEQYF.

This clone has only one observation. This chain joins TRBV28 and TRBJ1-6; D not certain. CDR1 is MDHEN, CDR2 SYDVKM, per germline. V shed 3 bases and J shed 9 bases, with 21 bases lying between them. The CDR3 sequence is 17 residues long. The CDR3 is CASSFPGSILNGSPLHF. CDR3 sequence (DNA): TGTGCCAGCAGTTTCCCAGGCTCCATTCTGAATGGTTCACCCCTCCACTTT.

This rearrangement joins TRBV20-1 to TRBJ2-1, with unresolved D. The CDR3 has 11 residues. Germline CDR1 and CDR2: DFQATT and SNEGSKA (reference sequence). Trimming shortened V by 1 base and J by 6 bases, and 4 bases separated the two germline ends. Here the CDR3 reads CSARVVNEQFF. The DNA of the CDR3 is TGCAGTGCTAGAGTGGTCAATGAGCAGTTCTTC.

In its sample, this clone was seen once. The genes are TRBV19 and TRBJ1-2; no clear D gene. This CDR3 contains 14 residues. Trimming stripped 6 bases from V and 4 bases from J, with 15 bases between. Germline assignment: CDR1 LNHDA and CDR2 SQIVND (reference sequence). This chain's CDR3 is CASRRVLEGYGYTF. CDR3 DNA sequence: TGTGCCAGTAGAAGAGTTTTGGAGGGCTATGGCTACACCTTC.

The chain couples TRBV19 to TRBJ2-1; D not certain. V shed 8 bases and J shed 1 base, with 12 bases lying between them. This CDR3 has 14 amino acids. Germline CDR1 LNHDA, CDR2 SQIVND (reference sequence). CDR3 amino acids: CASGPTPSYNEQFF. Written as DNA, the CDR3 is TGTGCCAGTGGACCTACCCCTTCCTACAATGAGCAGTTCTTC.

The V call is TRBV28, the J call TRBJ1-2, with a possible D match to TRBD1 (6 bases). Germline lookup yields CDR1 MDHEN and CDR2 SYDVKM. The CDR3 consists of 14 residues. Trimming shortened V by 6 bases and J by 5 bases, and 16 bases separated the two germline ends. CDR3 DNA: TGTGCCAGCAGAAGGGGGTCGGGGGTTTATGGCTACACCTTC. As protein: CASRRGSGVYGYTF.

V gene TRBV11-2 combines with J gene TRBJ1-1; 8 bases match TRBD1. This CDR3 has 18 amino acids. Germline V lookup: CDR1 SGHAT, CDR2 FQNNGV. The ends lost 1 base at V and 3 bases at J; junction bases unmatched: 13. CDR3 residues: CASSLAAGGRLGDTEAFF. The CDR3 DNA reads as TGTGCCAGCAGCTTAGCGGCAGGGGGCCGGTTAGGAGACACTGAAGCTTTCTTT. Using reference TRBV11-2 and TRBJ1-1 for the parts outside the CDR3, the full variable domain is EAGVAQSPRYKIIEKRQSVAFWCNPISGHATLYWYQQILGQGPKLLIQFQNNGVVDDSQLPKDRFSAERLKGVDSTLKIQPAKLEDSAVYLCASSLAAGGRLGDTEAFFGQGTRLTVV.

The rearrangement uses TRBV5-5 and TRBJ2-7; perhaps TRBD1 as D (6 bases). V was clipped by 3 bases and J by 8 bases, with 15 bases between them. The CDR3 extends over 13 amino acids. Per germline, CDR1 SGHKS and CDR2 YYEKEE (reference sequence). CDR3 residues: CASSYARDIQQYF. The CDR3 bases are TGTGCCAGCAGCTACGCCCGGGACATCCAGCAGTACTTC.